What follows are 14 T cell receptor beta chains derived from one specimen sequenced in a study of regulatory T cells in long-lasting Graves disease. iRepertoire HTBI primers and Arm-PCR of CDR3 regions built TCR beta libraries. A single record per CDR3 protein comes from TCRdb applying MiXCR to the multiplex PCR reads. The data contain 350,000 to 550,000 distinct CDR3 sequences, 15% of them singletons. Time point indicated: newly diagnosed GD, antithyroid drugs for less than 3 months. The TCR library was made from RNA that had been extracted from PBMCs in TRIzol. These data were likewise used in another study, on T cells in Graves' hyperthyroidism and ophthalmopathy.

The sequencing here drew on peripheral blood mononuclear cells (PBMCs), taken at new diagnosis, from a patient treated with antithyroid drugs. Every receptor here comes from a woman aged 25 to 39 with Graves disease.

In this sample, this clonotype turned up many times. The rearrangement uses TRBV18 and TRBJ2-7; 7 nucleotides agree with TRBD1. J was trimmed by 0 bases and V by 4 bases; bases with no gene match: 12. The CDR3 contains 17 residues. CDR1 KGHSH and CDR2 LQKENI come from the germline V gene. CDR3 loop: CASSQNPGTAISYEQYF. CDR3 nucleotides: TGTGCCAGCTCACAGAACCCCGGGACAGCAATCTCCTACGAGCAGTACTTC.

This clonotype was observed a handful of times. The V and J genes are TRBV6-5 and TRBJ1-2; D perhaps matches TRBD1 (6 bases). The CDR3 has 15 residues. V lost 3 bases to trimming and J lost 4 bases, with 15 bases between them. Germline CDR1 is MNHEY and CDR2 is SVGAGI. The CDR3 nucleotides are TGTGCCAGCAGTTATGCGGGCGCAGGGGTCTATGGCTACACCTTC. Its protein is CASSYAGAGVYGYTF.

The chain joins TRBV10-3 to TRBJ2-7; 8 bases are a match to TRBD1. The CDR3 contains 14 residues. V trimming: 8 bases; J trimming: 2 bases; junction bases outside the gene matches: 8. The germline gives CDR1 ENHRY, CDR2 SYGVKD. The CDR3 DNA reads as TGTGCCATCCGGGGTTCGGACAGGGCCTACGAGCAGTACTTC. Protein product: CAIRGSDRAYEQYF.

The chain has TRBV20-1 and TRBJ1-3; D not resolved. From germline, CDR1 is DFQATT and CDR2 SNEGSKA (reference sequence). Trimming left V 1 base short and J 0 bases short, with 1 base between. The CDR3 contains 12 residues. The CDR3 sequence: CSARASGNTIYF. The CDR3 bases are TGCAGTGCTAGAGCCTCTGGAAACACCATATATTTT.

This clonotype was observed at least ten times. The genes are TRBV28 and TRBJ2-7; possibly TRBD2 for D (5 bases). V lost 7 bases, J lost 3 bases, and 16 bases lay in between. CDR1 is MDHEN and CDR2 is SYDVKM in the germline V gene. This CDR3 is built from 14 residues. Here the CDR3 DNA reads TGTGCCAGCAAGAGCGAGCGGAGTTTCTACGAGCAGTACTTC. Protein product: CASKSERSFYEQYF.

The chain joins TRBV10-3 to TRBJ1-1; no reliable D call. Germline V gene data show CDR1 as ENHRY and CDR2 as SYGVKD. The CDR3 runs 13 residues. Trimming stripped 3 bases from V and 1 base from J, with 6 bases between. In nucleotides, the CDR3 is TGTGCCATCAGTGAACAGCCGAACACTGAAGCTTTCTTT. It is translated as CAISEQPNTEAFF.

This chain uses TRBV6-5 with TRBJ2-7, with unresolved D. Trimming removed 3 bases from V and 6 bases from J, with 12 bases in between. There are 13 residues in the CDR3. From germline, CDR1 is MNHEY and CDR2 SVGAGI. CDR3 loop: CASSYYPTGEQYF. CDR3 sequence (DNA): TGTGCCAGCAGTTATTACCCCACGGGCGAGCAGTACTTC.

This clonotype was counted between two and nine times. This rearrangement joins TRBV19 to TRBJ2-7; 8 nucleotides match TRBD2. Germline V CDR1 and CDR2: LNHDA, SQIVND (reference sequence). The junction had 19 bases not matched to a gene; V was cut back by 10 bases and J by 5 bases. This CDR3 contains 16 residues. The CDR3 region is CATSDPGGHENNEQYF. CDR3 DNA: TGTGCCACCTCGGACCCGGGGGGGCACGAAAACAACGAGCAGTACTTC.

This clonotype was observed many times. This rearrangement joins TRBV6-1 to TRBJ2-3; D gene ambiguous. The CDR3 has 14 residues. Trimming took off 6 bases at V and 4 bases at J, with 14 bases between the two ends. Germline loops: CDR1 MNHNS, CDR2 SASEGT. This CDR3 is CASSPNTFPDTQYF. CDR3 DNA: TGTGCCAGCAGCCCAAACACTTTCCCAGATACGCAGTATTTT.

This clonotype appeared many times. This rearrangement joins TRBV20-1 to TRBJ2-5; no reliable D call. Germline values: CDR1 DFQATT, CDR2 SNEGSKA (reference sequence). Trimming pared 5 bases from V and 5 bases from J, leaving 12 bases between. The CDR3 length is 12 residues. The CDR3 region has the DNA TGCAGTGCTGGATCCCCCGGGGAGACCCAGTACTTC. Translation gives CSAGSPGETQYF.

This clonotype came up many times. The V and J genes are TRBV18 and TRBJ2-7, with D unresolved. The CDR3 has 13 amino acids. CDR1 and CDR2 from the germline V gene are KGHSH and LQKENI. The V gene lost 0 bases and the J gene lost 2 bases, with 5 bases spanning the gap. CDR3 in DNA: TGTGCCAGCTCACCACCTAGGACCTACGAGCAGTACTTC. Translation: CASSPPRTYEQYF.

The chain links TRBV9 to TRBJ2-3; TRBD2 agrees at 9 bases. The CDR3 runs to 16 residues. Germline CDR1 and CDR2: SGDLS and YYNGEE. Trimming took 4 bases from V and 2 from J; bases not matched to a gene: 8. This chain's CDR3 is CASSPRLAEYTDTQYF. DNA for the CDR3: TGTGCCAGCAGCCCCCGACTAGCGGAGTACACAGATACGCAGTATTTT.

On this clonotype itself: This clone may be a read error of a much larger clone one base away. The chain's CDR3 is CAWTRLAGPYEQYF. The CDR3 DNA is TGTGCCTGGACCCGACTAGCGGGGCCTTACGAGCAGTACTTC. This chain joins TRBV30 and TRBJ2-7; 11 bases match TRBD2. The germline gives CDR1 GTSNPN, CDR2 SVGIG (reference sequence). J lost 4 bases, V lost 4 bases, and 6 bases had no gene match. The CDR3 spans 14 residues.

The CDR3 DNA reads as TGTGCCATCTCGGCTACTACCTACGAGCAGTACTTC. Its protein product is CAISATTYEQYF. The chain employs TRBV10-3 and TRBJ2-7, with D unresolved. The germline gives CDR1 ENHRY, CDR2 SYGVKD. V shed 8 bases and J shed 2 bases, with 10 bases lying between them. CDR3 size: 12 residues.